Reported below is one TCR beta chain. Its antigen is not known. The germline V and J ends were trimmed by 7 bases and 6 bases, with 16 bases remaining between them. Germline V gene lookup returns CDR1 GTSNPN and CDR2 SVGIG (reference sequence). CDR3 length: 13 residues. The data were obtained in a study of PD-L1 blockade in urothelial cancer. Measured with immunoSEQ multiplex PCR; TCRdb has only the in-frame clones, and not every one. This repertoire shows about 36,000 clones, roughly a third found once; its top ten account for just under 9%. Study results and caveats: At 3 weeks on treatment, tumor-associated clones expanded more with durable benefit.

The source was tumor tissue, collected before atezolizumab (anti-PD-L1) treatment. This TCR derives from a man between 60 and 75 years old with urothelial cancer. The gene calls are TRBV30 and TRBJ1-5; D gene ambiguous. CDR3 sequence: CAFTQRAGQPQHF. CDR3 sequence (DNA): TGTGCCTTCACCCAGAGGGCTGGTCAGCCCCAGCATTTT.